Listed below are T cell receptor beta chains from one sample, sequenced in a study of circulating CD8 cells and anti-PD-1 response in melanoma. TCRdb reprocessed the reads with MiXCR, giving one entry per CDR3 protein. This sample yields around 1,300 distinct CDR3 sequences, of which roughly 10% are seen a single time; 11% to 15% belongs to the top ten. The sequencing used CD8+ T cells from PBMCs, collected at baseline or after one month of anti-PD-1 therapy (not recorded which). These receptors originate from a human donor with melanoma. CDR3s include the opening cysteine and the closing phenylalanine or tryptophan. D genes are given only for firm matches. The size field is filled for only some rows; it gives once, few, many or a size class.

>TRBJ2-1|-|TRBV19|medium-sized
CASSIVLLGDRYNEQFF
TGTGCCAGTAGTATAGTCCTACTAGGAGATCGGTACAATGAGCAGTTCTTC
>TRBJ2-7|TRBD1|TRBV4-2|large
CASSQRDREYEQYF
TGTGCCAGCAGCCAAAGAGACAGGGAATACGAGCAGTACTTC
>TRBJ1-2|-|TRBV27|-
CASSYTGSDYGYTF
TGTGCCAGCAGCTACACAGGGAGCGACTATGGCTACACCTTC
>TRBJ1-5|-|TRBV20-1|medium-sized
CSAAGEWQPQHF
TGCAGTGCTGCAGGGGAATGGCAGCCCCAGCATTTT
>TRBJ2-1|-|TRBV12-3/TRBV12-4|medium-sized
CASSLPHNEQFF
TGTGCCAGCAGTTTACCTCACAATGAGCAGTTCTTC
>TRBJ2-2|TRBD2|TRBV12-3/TRBV12-4|medium-sized
CASSPAGTSGDYGELFF
TGTGCCAGCAGTCCCGCCGGGACTAGCGGGGATTACGGGGAGCTGTTTTTT
>TRBJ1-1|-|TRBV28|-
CASSFPGQNLNTEAFF
TGTGCCAGCAGTTTCCCCGGACAAAACCTGAACACTGAAGCTTTCTTT
>TRBJ2-1|TRBD1|TRBV2|medium-sized
CAINKKGQGDEQFF
TGTGCCATAAACAAAAAGGGACAGGGCGATGAGCAGTTCTTC
>TRBJ1-1|-|TRBV27|medium-sized
CASSLARDIPTEAFF
TGTGCCAGCAGTTTAGCCCGGGACATACCCACTGAAGCTTTCTTT
>TRBJ2-7|-|TRBV18|medium-sized
CASQRGDSTYEQYF
TGTGCCAGCCAGAGGGGCGACAGTACCTACGAGCAGTACTTC
>TRBJ1-5|-|TRBV19|medium-sized
CASSGPGHNSNQPQHF
TGTGCCAGTAGTGGCCCGGGACACAATAGCAATCAGCCCCAGCATTTT
>TRBJ1-1|-|TRBV19|medium-sized
CASKGLLGSASEAFF
TGTGCCAGTAAGGGGTTGTTGGGATCGGCCTCTGAAGCTTTCTTT
>TRBJ2-1|-|TRBV9|medium-sized
CASSGTGPNYNEQFF
TGTGCCAGCAGCGGAACGGGACCGAACTACAATGAGCAGTTCTTC
>TRBJ1-6|-|TRBV5-6|few
CASSIGGGYNSPLHF
TGTGCCAGCAGCATAGGAGGCGGGTATAATTCACCCCTCCACTTT
>TRBJ1-6|-|TRBV28|-
CASSSDGPRYNSPLHF
TGTGCCAGCAGTTCGGACGGGCCTCGGTATAATTCACCCCTCCACTTT
>TRBJ1-2|-|TRBV19|large
CASRQGSYGYTF
TGTGCCAGTAGACAGGGCTCCTATGGCTACACCTTC
>TRBJ2-3|TRBD2|TRBV19|-
CASSIVPAGVSTDTQYF
TGTGCCAGTAGTATAGTCCCAGCGGGGGTTAGCACAGATACGCAGTATTTT
>TRBJ1-1|-|TRBV19|medium-sized
CASTGRTPNTEAFF
TGTGCCAGTACGGGCCGGACGCCGAACACTGAAGCTTTCTTT
>TRBJ2-7|TRBD1|TRBV4-1|medium-sized
CASSPGQSYEQYF
TGCGCCAGCAGCCCGGGACAGAGCTACGAGCAGTACTTC
>TRBJ1-1|-|TRBV19|few
CASKNRGGTEAFF
TGTGCCAGTAAAAACCGGGGCGGCACTGAAGCTTTCTTT
>TRBJ2-7|-|TRBV20-1|medium-sized
CSARGLGTDEQYF
TGCAGTGCTAGAGGACTAGGGACCGACGAGCAGTACTTC
>TRBJ2-5|TRBD2|TRBV2|-
CASSVPLAGGRETQYF
TGTGCCAGCAGTGTCCCACTAGCGGGGGGGCGTGAGACCCAGTACTTC
>TRBJ2-1|-|TRBV27|few
CASSLSPGVAYNEQFF
TGTGCCAGCAGTTTATCGCCGGGGGTAGCCTACAATGAGCAGTTCTTC
>TRBJ1-1|TRBD1|TRBV20-1|medium-sized
CSAPGQGGNTEAFF
TGCAGTGCACCGGGACAGGGAGGGAACACTGAAGCTTTCTTT
>TRBJ2-3|TRBD2|TRBV27|large
CASRGTSGTDTQYF
TGTGCCAGCAGGGGGACTAGCGGCACAGATACGCAGTATTTT
>TRBJ2-1|-|TRBV24-1|-
CATSDSGSYNEQFF
TGTGCCACCAGTGATAGCGGGTCATACAATGAGCAGTTCTTC
>TRBJ2-1|TRBD2|TRBV19|-
CASSPGLAGGNEQFF
TGTGCCAGTAGTCCGGGACTAGCGGGCGGTAATGAGCAGTTCTTC
>TRBJ2-1|-|TRBV7-3|large
CASSPDGTGGNEQFF
TGTGCCAGCAGCCCAGATGGGACTGGTGGCAATGAGCAGTTCTTC
>TRBJ2-2|TRBD2|TRBV12-3/TRBV12-4|medium-sized
CASRSGTRTGELFF
TGTGCCAGCAGATCCGGGACTAGAACCGGGGAGCTGTTTTTT
>TRBJ2-1|-|TRBV4-2|medium-sized
CASSPAPSELHNEQFF
TGTGCCAGCAGCCCGGCCCCTAGCGAACTACACAATGAGCAGTTCTTC
>TRBJ1-4|-|TRBV25-1|few
CASSTGTLAKLFF
TGTGCCAGCAGTACCGGGACCTTGGCTAAACTGTTTTTT
>TRBJ2-2|-|TRBV29-1|medium-sized
CSVEEGGANTGELFF
TGCAGCGTTGAAGAGGGGGGAGCGAACACCGGGGAGCTGTTTTTT
>TRBJ2-1|-|TRBV24-1|medium-sized
CATSEGGLGEQFF
TGTGCCACCAGCGAGGGGGGTCTGGGTGAGCAGTTCTTC
>TRBJ2-1|-|TRBV19|medium-sized
CASSGIWGNEQFF
TGTGCCAGTAGTGGAATCTGGGGCAATGAGCAGTTCTTC
>TRBJ1-1|-|TRBV6-2/TRBV6-3|large
CRVNTEAFF
TGTCGGGTGAACACTGAAGCTTTCTTT
>TRBJ1-3|-|TRBV28|few
CASSPPVAGNTIYF
TGTGCCAGCAGTCCTCCGGTGGCTGGAAACACCATATATTTT
>TRBJ2-1|TRBD1|TRBV20-1|medium-sized
CSVFPPGGKGVPNEQFF
TGCAGTGTCTTCCCTCCAGGGGGCAAAGGGGTCCCCAATGAGCAGTTCTTC
>TRBJ2-1|-|TRBV19|medium-sized
CASSLLAGRFNEQFF
TGTGCCAGTAGCCTTCTAGCTGGGAGGTTTAATGAGCAGTTCTTC
>TRBJ1-5|-|TRBV19|medium-sized
CASNPLGLGQPQHF
TGTGCCAGTAACCCGTTAGGGCTCGGTCAGCCCCAGCATTTT
>TRBJ2-5|-|TRBV10-2|medium-sized
CASSEGETQYF
TGCGCCAGCAGTGAGGGGGAGACCCAGTACTTC
>TRBJ1-2|-|TRBV19|large
CASGSVLYGYTF
TGTGCCAGCGGATCAGTCTTATACGGCTACACCTTC
>TRBJ2-3|TRBD1|TRBV7-6|medium-sized
CASSLGTGTDTQYF
TGTGCCAGCAGCCTCGGGACAGGCACAGATACGCAGTATTTT
>TRBJ1-5|-|TRBV19|medium-sized
CAIAPQGLGQPQHF
TGTGCCATCGCCCCGCAGGGTTTGGGGCAGCCCCAGCATTTT
>TRBJ2-3|TRBD1|TRBV9|medium-sized
CASSPTRGLNTQYF
TGTGCCAGCAGCCCTACCAGGGGGCTAAATACGCAGTATTTT
>TRBJ2-3|-|TRBV27|-
CATLADTQYF
TGTGCCACCCTGGCAGATACGCAGTATTTT